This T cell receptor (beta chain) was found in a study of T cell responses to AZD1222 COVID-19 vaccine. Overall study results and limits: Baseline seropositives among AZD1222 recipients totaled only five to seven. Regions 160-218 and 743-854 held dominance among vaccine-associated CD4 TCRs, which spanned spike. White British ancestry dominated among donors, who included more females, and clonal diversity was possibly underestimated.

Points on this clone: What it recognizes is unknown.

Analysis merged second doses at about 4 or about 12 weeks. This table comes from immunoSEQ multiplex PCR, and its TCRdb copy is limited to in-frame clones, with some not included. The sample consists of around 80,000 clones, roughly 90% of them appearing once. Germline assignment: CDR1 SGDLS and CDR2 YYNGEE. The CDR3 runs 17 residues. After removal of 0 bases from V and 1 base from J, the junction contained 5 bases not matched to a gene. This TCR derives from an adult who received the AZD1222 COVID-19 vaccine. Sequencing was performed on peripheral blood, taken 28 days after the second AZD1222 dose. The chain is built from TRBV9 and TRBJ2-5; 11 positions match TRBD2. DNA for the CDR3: TGTGCCAGCAGCGTAGAGGGCCTAGCGGGAGGCCAAGAGACCCAGTACTTC. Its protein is CASSVEGLAGGQETQYF.